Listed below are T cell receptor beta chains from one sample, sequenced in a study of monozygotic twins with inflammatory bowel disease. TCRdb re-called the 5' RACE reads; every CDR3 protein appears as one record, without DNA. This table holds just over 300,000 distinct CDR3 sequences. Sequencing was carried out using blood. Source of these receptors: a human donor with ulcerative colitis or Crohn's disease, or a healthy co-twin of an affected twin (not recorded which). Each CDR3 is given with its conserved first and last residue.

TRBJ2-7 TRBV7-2 CPSTEWASGAYGQYF
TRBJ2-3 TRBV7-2 CASSSTQLAGVTDTQYF
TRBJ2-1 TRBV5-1 CASSQRPPMAGGFDEQFF
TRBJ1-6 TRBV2 CASSELGAYSPLHF
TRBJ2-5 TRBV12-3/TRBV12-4 CASSSVVIQETQYF
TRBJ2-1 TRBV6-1 CASSEGAASNEQFF
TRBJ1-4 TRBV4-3 CASSQGTPTGRNEKLFF
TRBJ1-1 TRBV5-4 CASSSGTMNTEAFF
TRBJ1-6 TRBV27 CASSWRERTAALHF
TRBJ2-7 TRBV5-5 CASMTGQGYDEQYF
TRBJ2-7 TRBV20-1 CSANPTPGQYYEQYF
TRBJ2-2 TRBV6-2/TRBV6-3 CASSGLENTGELFF
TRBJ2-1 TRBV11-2 CASSPPAGASNEQFF
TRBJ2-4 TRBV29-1 CSVADRAKNIQYF
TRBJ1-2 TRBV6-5 CASSSPVQGVTYGYTF
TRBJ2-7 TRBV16 CASSQARSGGANEQYF
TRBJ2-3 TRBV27 CASSAPDQELFMVDTQYF
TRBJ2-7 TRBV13 CASSSLWGSEQYF
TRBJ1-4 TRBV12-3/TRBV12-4 CASNPTGANEKLFF
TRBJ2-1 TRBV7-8 CASSLDSGSNNEQFF
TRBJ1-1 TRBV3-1 CASSRAWVRQNTEAFF
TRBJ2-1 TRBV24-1 CATSDVGLASDEQFF
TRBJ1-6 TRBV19 CASRGQTRVDSPLHF
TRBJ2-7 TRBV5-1 CASSLEFTTDGQYF
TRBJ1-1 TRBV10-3 CAISADRGNTEAFF
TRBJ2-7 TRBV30 CAWSEQYEQYF
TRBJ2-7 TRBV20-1 CSARYGPTYEQYF
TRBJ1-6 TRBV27 CASSPPAGVTDSPLHF
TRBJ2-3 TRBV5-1 CASSLGTVTDTQYF
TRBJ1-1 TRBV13 CASSRSLKDRGDTEAFF
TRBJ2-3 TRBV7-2 CASSLVGTSRTDTQYF
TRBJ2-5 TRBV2 CASSEIRQLETQYF
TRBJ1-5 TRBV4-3 CASSQDTGIQPQHF
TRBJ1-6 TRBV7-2 CASSLAPVDTMRGSPLHF
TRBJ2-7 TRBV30 CAWSPGVGYEQYF
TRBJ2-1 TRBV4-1 CASSLLGPYNEQFF
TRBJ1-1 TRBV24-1 CATSAPRAPRDREAFF